These 9 T cell receptor beta chains originate from one sample sequenced in a study of shared clonotypes between healthy human individuals. Assay used: immunoSEQ multiplex PCR; TCRdb lists only in-frame clones, some missing. Of around 1.6 million clones in the sample, around 98% are singletons; the top ten hold approximately 0.45%. Sequencing was carried out using naive CD4+ T cells sorted from blood. As for subset: CD45RA+ positively selected. The receptors come from a man aged 30 to 45 in good health.

The genes are TRBV29-1 and TRBJ1-2, with unresolved D. V lost 6 bases and J 8 bases, leaving 13 bases between the germline ends. The germline V gene has CDR1 SQVTM and CDR2 ANQGSEA. The CDR3 spans 11 residues. The CDR3 reads CSVMETGGYTF. DNA for the CDR3: TGCAGCGTCATGGAGACGGGCGGCTACACCTTC.

The chain carries TRBV7-8 and TRBJ2-7; 15 nucleotides agree with TRBD2. The CDR3 has 18 residues. V dropped 8 bases and J dropped 2; count of bases not matched to a gene: 13. In germline, CDR1 is SGHVS, CDR2 FQNEAQ. The CDR3 sequence is CASSNLPGLAGGPYEQYF. The CDR3 DNA reads TGTGCCAGCTCCAATCTCCCGGGACTAGCGGGAGGACCCTACGAGCAGTACTTC. The variable domain in full, with the rest retrieved from reference TRBV7-8 and TRBJ2-7, is GAGVSQSPRYKVAKRGQDVALRCDPISGHVSLFWYQQALGQGPEFLTYFQNEAQLDKSGLPSDRFFAERPEGSVSTLKIQRTQQEDSAVYLCASSNLPGLAGGPYEQYFGPGTRLTVT.

The rearrangement joins TRBV30 to TRBJ2-7; D is unresolved. CDR3 size: 13 residues. V gave up 1 base and J gave up 2 bases, with 9 bases separating them. The germline V gene has CDR1 GTSNPN and CDR2 SVGIG (reference sequence). The CDR3 DNA is TGTGCCTGGAGTGACGGCGGACCCTACGAGCAGTACTTC. Translated: CAWSDGGPYEQYF.

The V gene is TRBV6-1, the J gene TRBJ1-5; no definite D call. The V end lost 2 bases, the J end lost 3 bases, and 14 bases lay between the germline ends. The CDR3 contains 16 residues. Germline-derived CDR1 and CDR2 are MNHNS and SASEGT. The CDR3 reads CASSEPWTALNQPQHF. The CDR3 nucleotides read TGTGCCAGCAGTGAACCGTGGACGGCTCTCAATCAGCCCCAGCATTTT.

J is TRBJ1-2 and V is TRBV1; the listed D gene, TRBD1, was not tested against the DNA. TRBV1 counts as a pseudogene. The CDR3 is made up of 20 amino acids. The CDR3 coding sequence is TGCACCAGCAGCCAAGACCAGGGCGCATACAGGGGGCAGAGGAACTATGGCTACACCTTC. Its protein product is CTSSQDQGAYRGQRNYGYTF.

The genes are TRBV29-1 and TRBJ2-3; 10 bases agree with TRBD2. The CDR3 consists of 15 residues. Germline loops: CDR1 SQVTM, CDR2 ANQGSEA. With V trimmed by 4 bases and J by 2 bases, 6 bases remained unmatched. CDR3 nucleotide sequence: TGCAGCGTTGCCCGGACTAGCGGATACACAGATACGCAGTATTTT. It translates to CSVARTSGYTDTQYF.

This rearrangement joins TRBV19 to TRBJ2-5; D is perhaps TRBD2 (6 bases). V was pared by 5 bases and J by 5 bases, with 18 bases between. From germline, CDR1 is LNHDA and CDR2 SQIVND (reference sequence). This CDR3 is 15 amino acids long. The DNA of the CDR3 is TGTGCCAGTAGTCGGCGGCTCCCGGGGGAGGAGACCCAGTACTTC. This translates into CASSRRLPGEETQYF. Complete variable domain (other parts from reference TRBV19 and TRBJ2-5): DGGITQSPKYLFRKEGQNVTLSCEQNLNHDAMYWYRQDPGQGLRLIYYSQIVNDFQKGDIAEGYSVSREKKESFPLTVTSAQKNPTAFYLCASSRRLPGEETQYFGPGTRLLVL.

The V and J genes are TRBV6-5 and TRBJ2-1, with a tentative D call TRBD2 (6 bases). V lost 7 bases and J lost 6, with 19 bases in between. Germline V gives CDR1 MNHEY, CDR2 SVGAGI. The CDR3 contains 15 residues. The DNA for the CDR3 is TGTGCCAGCACGATCGGAGGGAGTAGGTCCAATGAGCAGTTCTTC. It encodes CASTIGGSRSNEQFF.

The chain couples TRBV7-2 to TRBJ2-3; TRBD1 matches at 8 bases. The CDR3 spans 14 residues. V shed 6 bases, J shed 4 bases, and the junction held 6 bases outside the gene matches. The germline gives CDR1 SGHTA, CDR2 FQGNSA. In DNA, the CDR3 is TGTGCCAGCAGTCCCGACAGGGGCCCAGATACGCAGTATTTT. Amino acids: CASSPDRGPDTQYF.